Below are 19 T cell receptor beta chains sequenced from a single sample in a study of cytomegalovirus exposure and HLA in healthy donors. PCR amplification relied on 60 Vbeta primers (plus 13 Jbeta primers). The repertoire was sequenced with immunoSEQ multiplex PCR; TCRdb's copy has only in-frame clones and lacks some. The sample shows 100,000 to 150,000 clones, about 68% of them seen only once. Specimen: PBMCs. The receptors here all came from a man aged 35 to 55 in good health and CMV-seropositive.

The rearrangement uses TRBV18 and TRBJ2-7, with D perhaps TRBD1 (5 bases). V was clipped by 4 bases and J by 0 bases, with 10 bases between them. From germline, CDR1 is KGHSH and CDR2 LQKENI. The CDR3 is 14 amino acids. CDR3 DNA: TGTGCCAGCTCACTCGACAGAAACTCCTACGAGCAGTACTTC. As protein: CASSLDRNSYEQYF.

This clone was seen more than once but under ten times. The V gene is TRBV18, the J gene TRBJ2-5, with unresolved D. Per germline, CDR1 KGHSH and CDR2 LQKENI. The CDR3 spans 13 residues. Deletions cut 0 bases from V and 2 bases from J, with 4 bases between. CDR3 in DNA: TGTGCCAGCTCACCACCGTCACAAGAGACCCAGTACTTC. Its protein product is CASSPPSQETQYF.

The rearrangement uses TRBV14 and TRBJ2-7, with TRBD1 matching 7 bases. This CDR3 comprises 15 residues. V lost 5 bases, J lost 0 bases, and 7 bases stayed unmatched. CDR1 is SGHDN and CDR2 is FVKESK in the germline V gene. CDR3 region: CASSARQGNSYEQYF. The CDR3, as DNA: TGTGCCAGCAGCGCTCGACAGGGCAACTCCTACGAGCAGTACTTC.

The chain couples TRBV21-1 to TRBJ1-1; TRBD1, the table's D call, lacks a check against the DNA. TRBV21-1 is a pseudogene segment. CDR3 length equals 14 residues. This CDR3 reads CASSKGTGGGEAFF. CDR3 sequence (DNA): TGTGCCAGCAGCAAAGGGACAGGGGGGGGTGAAGCTTTCTTT.

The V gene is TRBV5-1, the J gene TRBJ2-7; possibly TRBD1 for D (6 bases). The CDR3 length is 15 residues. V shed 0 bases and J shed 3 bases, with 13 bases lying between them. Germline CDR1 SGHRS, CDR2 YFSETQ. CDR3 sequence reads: CASSLEGTSYYEQYF. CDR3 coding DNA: TGCGCCAGCAGCTTGGAAGGGACATCGTACTACGAGCAGTACTTC.

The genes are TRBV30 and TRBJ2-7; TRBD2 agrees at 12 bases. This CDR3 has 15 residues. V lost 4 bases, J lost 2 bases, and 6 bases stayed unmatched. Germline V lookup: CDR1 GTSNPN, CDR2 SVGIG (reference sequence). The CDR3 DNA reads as TGTGCCTGGAAAGAGACTAGCGGGGGAACCTACGAGCAGTACTTC. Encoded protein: CAWKETSGGTYEQYF.

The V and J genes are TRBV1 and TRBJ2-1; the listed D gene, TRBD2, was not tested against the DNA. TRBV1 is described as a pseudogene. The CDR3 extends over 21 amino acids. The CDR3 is CTSSQVTTGTSGRGTYNEQFF. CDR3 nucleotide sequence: TGCACCAGCAGCCAAGTCACAACCGGGACTAGCGGGAGAGGCACCTACAATGAGCAGTTCTTC.

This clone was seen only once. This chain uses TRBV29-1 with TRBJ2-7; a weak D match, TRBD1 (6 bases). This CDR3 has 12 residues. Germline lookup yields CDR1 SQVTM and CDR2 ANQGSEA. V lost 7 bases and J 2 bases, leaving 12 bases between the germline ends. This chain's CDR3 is CSAYRDTYEQYF. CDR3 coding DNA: TGCAGCGCCTACCGGGACACCTACGAGCAGTACTTC.

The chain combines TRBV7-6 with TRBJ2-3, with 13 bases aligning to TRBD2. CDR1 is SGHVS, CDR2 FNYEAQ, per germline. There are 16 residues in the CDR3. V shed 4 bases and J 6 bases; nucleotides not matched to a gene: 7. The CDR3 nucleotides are TGTGCCAGCAGCTCGACTAGCGGGGGGCGTCCCGATACGCAGTATTTT. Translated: CASSSTSGGRPDTQYF.

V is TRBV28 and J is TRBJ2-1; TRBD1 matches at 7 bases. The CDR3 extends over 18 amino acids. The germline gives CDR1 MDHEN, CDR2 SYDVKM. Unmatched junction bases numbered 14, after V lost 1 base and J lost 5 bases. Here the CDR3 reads CASSLSALGRGRNNEQFF. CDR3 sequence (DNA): TGTGCCAGCAGTTTATCGGCCCTAGGTAGGGGGCGGAACAATGAGCAGTTCTTC.

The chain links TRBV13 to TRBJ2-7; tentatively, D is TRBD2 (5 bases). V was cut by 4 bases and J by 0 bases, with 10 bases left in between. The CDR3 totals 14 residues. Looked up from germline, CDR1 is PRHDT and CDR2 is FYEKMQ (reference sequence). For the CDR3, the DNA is TGTGCCAGCAGCTGGACTGACGGCTCCTACGAGCAGTACTTC. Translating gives CASSWTDGSYEQYF.

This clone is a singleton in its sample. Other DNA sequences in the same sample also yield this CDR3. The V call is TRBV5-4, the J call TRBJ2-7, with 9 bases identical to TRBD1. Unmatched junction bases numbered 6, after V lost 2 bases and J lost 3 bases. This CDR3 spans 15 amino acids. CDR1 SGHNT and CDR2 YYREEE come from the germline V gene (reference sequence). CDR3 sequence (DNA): TGTGCCAGCAGCTTCCCCGGGACAGGGATCTACGAGCAGTACTTC. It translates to CASSFPGTGIYEQYF. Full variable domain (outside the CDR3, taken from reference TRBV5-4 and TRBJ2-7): ETGVTQSPTHLIKTRGQQVTLRCSSQSGHNTVSWYQQALGQGPQFIFQYYREEENGRGNFPPRFSGLQFPNYSSELNVNALELDDSALYLCASSFPGTGIYEQYFGPGTRLTVT.

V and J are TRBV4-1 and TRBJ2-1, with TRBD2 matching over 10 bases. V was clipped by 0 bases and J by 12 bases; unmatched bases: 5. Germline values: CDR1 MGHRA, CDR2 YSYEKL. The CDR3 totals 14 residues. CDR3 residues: CASSQDEASGRQFF. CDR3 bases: TGCGCCAGCAGCCAAGATGAGGCTAGCGGGAGGCAGTTCTTC.

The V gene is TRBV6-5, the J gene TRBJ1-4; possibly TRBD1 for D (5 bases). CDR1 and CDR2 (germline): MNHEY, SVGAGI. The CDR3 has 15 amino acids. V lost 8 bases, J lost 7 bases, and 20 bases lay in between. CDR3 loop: CASGTGSYQLEKLFF. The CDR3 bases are TGTGCCAGCGGCACAGGCTCATATCAACTTGAAAAACTGTTTTTT.

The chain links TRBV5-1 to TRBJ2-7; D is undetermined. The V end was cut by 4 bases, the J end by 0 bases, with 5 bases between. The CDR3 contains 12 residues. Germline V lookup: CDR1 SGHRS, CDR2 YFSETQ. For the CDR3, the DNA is TGCGCCAGCAGCCCTCCCTCCTACGAGCAGTACTTC. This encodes CASSPPSYEQYF.

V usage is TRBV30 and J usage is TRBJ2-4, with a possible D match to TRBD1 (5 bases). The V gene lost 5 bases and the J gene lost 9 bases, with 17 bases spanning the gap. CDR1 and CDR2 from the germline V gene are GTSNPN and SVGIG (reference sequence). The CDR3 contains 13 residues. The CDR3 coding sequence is TGTGCCTGGGCCTTGGAGTCTAGGGGCATTCAGTACTTC. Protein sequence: CAWALESRGIQYF.

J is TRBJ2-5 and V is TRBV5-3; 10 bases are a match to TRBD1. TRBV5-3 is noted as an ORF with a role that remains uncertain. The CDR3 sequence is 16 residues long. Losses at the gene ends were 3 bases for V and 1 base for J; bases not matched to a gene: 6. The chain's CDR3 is CARSCRDRGLQETQYF. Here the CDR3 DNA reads TGTGCCAGAAGCTGCCGGGACAGGGGTCTCCAAGAGACCCAGTACTTC.

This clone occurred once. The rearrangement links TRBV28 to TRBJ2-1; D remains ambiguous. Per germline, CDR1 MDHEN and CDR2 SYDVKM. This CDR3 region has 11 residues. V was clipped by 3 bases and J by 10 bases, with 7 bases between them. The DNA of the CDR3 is TGTGCCAGCAGTTTGAAAGCAGAGCAGTTCTTC. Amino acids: CASSLKAEQFF.

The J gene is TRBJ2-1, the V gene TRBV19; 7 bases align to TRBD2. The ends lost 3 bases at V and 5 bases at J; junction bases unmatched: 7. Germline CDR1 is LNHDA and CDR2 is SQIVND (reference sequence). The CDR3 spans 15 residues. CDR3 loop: CASSISSGFDNEQFF. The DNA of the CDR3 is TGTGCCAGTAGTATCTCTAGCGGTTTTGACAATGAGCAGTTCTTC.